This entry features one T cell receptor beta chain sequence. The data are from a study of blood T cell repertoires in COVID-19. Study context: COVID-19 samples from acute and convalescent phases originated in the United States, Italy and Spain. The cDNA or gDNA used as material had been derived from T cells, B-cell-depleted T cells, or PBMCs.

This CDR3 contains 12 residues. V gave up 8 bases and J gave up 2 bases; unmatched junction bases: 3. From germline, CDR1 is MDHEN and CDR2 SYDVKM. In the original analysis: Amplification of reference gene primers provided the estimated nucleated cell counts. Sequenced by immunoSEQ multiplex PCR; TCRdb stores in-frame clones only, minus some. The D gene and trimming were derived from the DNA, and the V and J assignments and clone size from that table. Of approximately 230,000 clones listed, 88% were seen once; the top ten hold about 1.3%. Sequences were obtained from peripheral blood. The rearrangement uses TRBV28 and TRBJ2-7, with 7 positions matching TRBD2. The receptor was isolated from an elderly man with acute or convalescent COVID-19. As DNA, the CDR3 is TGTGCCAGCCGCGGGAGTACCTACGAGCAGTACTTC. It codes for CASRGSTYEQYF.